These T cell receptor beta chains were read from a single sample in a study of OX40 agonist ivuxolimab in advanced cancers. Sequencing was performed with immunoSEQ multiplex PCR; in TCRdb, only in-frame clones are kept and a portion is missing. The sample records roughly 71,000 clones, about 88% being singletons. This material consisted of CD4+ or CD8+ T cells sorted from blood, taken in a trial of the OX40 agonist ivuxolimab. These receptors were obtained from an adult with an advanced solid tumor such as melanoma, head and neck, liver or kidney cancer. Each CDR3 is given with its conserved first and last residue. A D gene is named only where the DNA matches it firmly. Clone size is stated in some rows and not others, as once, few, many or a class when expanded.

v_call: TRBV18; d_call: TRBD1; clone_size: few; j_call: TRBJ2-3; cdr3_nt: TGTGCCAGCTCACCCAAACAGGGGGTATCTAGCACAGATACGCAGTATTTT; cdr3_aa: CASSPKQGVSSTDTQYF
v_call: TRBV19; d_call: TRBD2; clone_size: once; j_call: TRBJ2-3; cdr3_nt: TGTGCCAGTAGTACAATGACTAGCGGTTACACAGATACGCAGTATTTT; cdr3_aa: CASSTMTSGYTDTQYF
v_call: TRBV4-1; d_call: NA; clone_size: NA; j_call: TRBJ1-4; cdr3_nt: TGCGCCAGCAGCCAAGAGGGGGGAGTGGGTGAAAAACTGTTTTTT; cdr3_aa: CASSQEGGVGEKLFF
v_call: TRBV19; d_call: NA; clone_size: NA; j_call: TRBJ2-7; cdr3_nt: TGTGCCAGTAGTGCAACGCCGGGGCCCTACGAGCAGTACTTC; cdr3_aa: CASSATPGPYEQYF
v_call: TRBV11-2; d_call: TRBD2; clone_size: NA; j_call: TRBJ2-3; cdr3_nt: TGTGCCAGCAGCTTAGGGAATAGCGGGAGTCGTCTCACAGATACGCAGTATTTT; cdr3_aa: CASSLGNSGSRLTDTQYF
v_call: TRBV7-2; d_call: NA; clone_size: NA; j_call: TRBJ1-2; cdr3_nt: TGTGCCAGCAGCTTCGGCAGGGAAGGAGGCTACACCTTC; cdr3_aa: CASSFGREGGYTF
v_call: TRBV28; d_call: NA; clone_size: NA; j_call: TRBJ2-7; cdr3_nt: TGTGCCAGCAGCCGTACCCCCTCGGCCCTCGGTGGCGAGCAGTACTTC; cdr3_aa: CASSRTPSALGGEQYF
v_call: TRBV7-2; d_call: NA; clone_size: NA; j_call: TRBJ2-6; cdr3_nt: TGTGCCAGCAGCTTAGATTTGTTGGGCACGGTTTCTGGGGCCAACGTCCTGACTTTC; cdr3_aa: CASSLDLLGTVSGANVLTF
v_call: TRBV4-2; d_call: TRBD2; clone_size: NA; j_call: TRBJ2-3; cdr3_nt: TGTGCCAGCAGCCAAGATTCTAGCGGTTATAGCACAGATACGCAGTATTTT; cdr3_aa: CASSQDSSGYSTDTQYF
v_call: TRBV28; d_call: NA; clone_size: NA; j_call: TRBJ2-3; cdr3_nt: TGTGCCACCCTGCCCGGCGGGGCGCGAGGTACGCAGTATTTT; cdr3_aa: CATLPGGARGTQYF
v_call: TRBV7-2; d_call: NA; clone_size: NA; j_call: TRBJ1-2; cdr3_nt: TGTGCCAGCAGCTTAAACCAGGCTTTGGGGGGCTACACCTTC; cdr3_aa: CASSLNQALGGYTF
v_call: TRBV6-1; d_call: TRBD1; clone_size: few; j_call: TRBJ1-6; cdr3_nt: TGTGCCAGCAGAGATGGACAGGGGGCAGGATCACCCCTCCACTTT; cdr3_aa: CASRDGQGAGSPLHF
v_call: TRBV10-3; d_call: TRBD1; clone_size: few; j_call: TRBJ1-2; cdr3_nt: TGTGCCGCCACAGGGGACGGCTACACCTTC; cdr3_aa: CAATGDGYTF
v_call: TRBV21-1; d_call: NA; clone_size: NA; j_call: TRBJ1-4; cdr3_nt: TGTGCCAGCAGCACTTCACCGGGACAGGGGCCCCCACGTAATGAAAAACTGTTTTTT; cdr3_aa: CASSTSPGQGPPRNEKLFF
v_call: TRBV7-2; d_call: NA; clone_size: NA; j_call: TRBJ1-2; cdr3_nt: TGTGCCAGCAGCTTACGAGTGGTCAGGGGTTATGGCTACACCTTC; cdr3_aa: CASSLRVVRGYGYTF
v_call: TRBV29-1; d_call: NA; clone_size: NA; j_call: TRBJ2-5; cdr3_nt: TGCAGCGTAGCCCAGGACCCTTCGCAAGAGACCCAGTACTTC; cdr3_aa: CSVAQDPSQETQYF
v_call: TRBV15; d_call: NA; clone_size: NA; j_call: TRBJ2-2; cdr3_nt: TGTGCCACCAGCAGAGATCGAGGGAACACCGGGGAGCTGTTTTTT; cdr3_aa: CATSRDRGNTGELFF
v_call: TRBV6-4; d_call: TRBD2; clone_size: NA; j_call: TRBJ2-2; cdr3_nt: TGTGCCAGCGCAACTCTAGCGGGGGGGTCCGACGGGGAGCTGTTTTTT; cdr3_aa: CASATLAGGSDGELFF
v_call: TRBV9; d_call: TRBD1; clone_size: NA; j_call: TRBJ1-1; cdr3_nt: TGTGCCAGCAGCGGGGGACAGGGGGTAAGCGACACTGAAGCTTTCTTT; cdr3_aa: CASSGGQGVSDTEAFF
v_call: TRBV4-2; d_call: NA; clone_size: once; j_call: TRBJ2-5; cdr3_nt: TGTGCCAGCAGCCAAGGTTACAGGGACGGGGAAGAGACCCAGTACTTC; cdr3_aa: CASSQGYRDGEETQYF
v_call: TRBV5-4; d_call: NA; clone_size: NA; j_call: TRBJ2-7; cdr3_nt: TGTGCCAGCAGCTTCCGGGACTCCTACGAGCAGTACTTC; cdr3_aa: CASSFRDSYEQYF
v_call: TRBV5-1; d_call: NA; clone_size: NA; j_call: TRBJ2-7; cdr3_nt: TGCGCCAGCAGCTTGTCTGACAGCAGCTACGAGCAGTACTTC; cdr3_aa: CASSLSDSSYEQYF
v_call: TRBV29-1; d_call: NA; clone_size: NA; j_call: TRBJ2-2; cdr3_nt: TGCAGCGTTTCCAACTACCCGAACACCGGGGAGCTGTTTTTT; cdr3_aa: CSVSNYPNTGELFF
v_call: TRBV4-1; d_call: NA; clone_size: once; j_call: TRBJ2-7; cdr3_nt: TGCGCCAGCAGCCAGGGCCTTCACTACGAGCAGTACTTC; cdr3_aa: CASSQGLHYEQYF
v_call: TRBV15; d_call: NA; clone_size: NA; j_call: TRBJ2-7; cdr3_nt: TGTGCCACCAGCAGACCACCGGGAGAGCAGTACTTC; cdr3_aa: CATSRPPGEQYF
v_call: TRBV14; d_call: TRBD1; clone_size: NA; j_call: TRBJ2-1; cdr3_nt: TGTGCCAGCAGCCGGGACAGGGGGCCCTACAATGAGCAGTTCTTC; cdr3_aa: CASSRDRGPYNEQFF
v_call: TRBV7-6; d_call: NA; clone_size: NA; j_call: TRBJ2-3; cdr3_nt: TGTGCCAGCAGCTTATGGGTTGGCGGGGGCACAGATACGCAGTATTTT; cdr3_aa: CASSLWVGGGTDTQYF
v_call: TRBV7-9; d_call: NA; clone_size: NA; j_call: TRBJ1-2; cdr3_nt: TGTGCCAGCGCCCCCCCCGGACAGTCCGGCTACACCTTC; cdr3_aa: CASAPPGQSGYTF
v_call: TRBV14; d_call: TRBD1; clone_size: NA; j_call: TRBJ2-5; cdr3_nt: TGTGCCAGCAGCCAAGATGGGACAGGGTGGGAGACCCAGTACTTC; cdr3_aa: CASSQDGTGWETQYF
v_call: TRBV6-1; d_call: NA; clone_size: NA; j_call: TRBJ2-7; cdr3_nt: TGTGCCAGCAGTCATCCTGGAGGTTCCTACGAGCAGTACTTC; cdr3_aa: CASSHPGGSYEQYF
v_call: TRBV7-2; d_call: TRBD1; clone_size: few; j_call: TRBJ2-1; cdr3_nt: TGTGCCAGCAGCAGTTCGGGACAGGGGACCAATGAGCAGTTCTTC; cdr3_aa: CASSSSGQGTNEQFF
v_call: TRBV7-2; d_call: NA; clone_size: NA; j_call: TRBJ2-3; cdr3_nt: TGTGCCAGCAGCTTAATCGGGGGCCCTCTAGGGACAGATACGCAGTATTTT; cdr3_aa: CASSLIGGPLGTDTQYF
v_call: TRBV7-6; d_call: NA; clone_size: NA; j_call: TRBJ1-5; cdr3_nt: TGTGCCAGCAGCTTAGTACACCCAAATCAGCCCCAGCATTTT; cdr3_aa: CASSLVHPNQPQHF
v_call: TRBV2; d_call: TRBD2; clone_size: once; j_call: TRBJ2-1; cdr3_nt: TGTGCCAGCAGTTGGCGACTAGCGGGTTACAATGAGCAGTTCTTC; cdr3_aa: CASSWRLAGYNEQFF
v_call: TRBV4-1; d_call: TRBD2; clone_size: NA; j_call: TRBJ2-3; cdr3_nt: TGCGCCAGCAGCCGGGGAGGGGGCACAGATACGCAGTATTTT; cdr3_aa: CASSRGGGTDTQYF
v_call: TRBV10-3; d_call: NA; clone_size: NA; j_call: TRBJ2-7; cdr3_nt: TGTGCCATCAGTGCGGGCAGACCCTACGAGCAGTACTTC; cdr3_aa: CAISAGRPYEQYF
v_call: TRBV7-2; d_call: NA; clone_size: NA; j_call: TRBJ2-7; cdr3_nt: TGTGCCAGCAGCCCCCGACAGGGACTTGTGGGGGGCGAGCAGTACTTC; cdr3_aa: CASSPRQGLVGGEQYF
v_call: TRBV19; d_call: NA; clone_size: NA; j_call: TRBJ1-5; cdr3_nt: TGTGCCAGTAGTGGTTCGGGGGGCGTTCAGCCCCAGCATTTT; cdr3_aa: CASSGSGGVQPQHF
v_call: TRBV5-6; d_call: NA; clone_size: NA; j_call: TRBJ2-3; cdr3_nt: TGTGCCAGCAGCTCCTTTCGGGGGTCGAGCGCAGATACGCAGTATTTT; cdr3_aa: CASSSFRGSSADTQYF
v_call: TRBV30; d_call: NA; clone_size: NA; j_call: TRBJ1-2; cdr3_nt: TGTGCCTGGAGTGCCAGGGACTATGGCTACACCTTC; cdr3_aa: CAWSARDYGYTF
v_call: TRBV5-1; d_call: NA; clone_size: NA; j_call: TRBJ2-3; cdr3_nt: TGCGCCAGCAGCTTGGACGGGAGAGATACGCAGTATTTT; cdr3_aa: CASSLDGRDTQYF
v_call: TRBV4-3; d_call: NA; clone_size: NA; j_call: TRBJ2-7; cdr3_nt: TGCGCCAGCAGCCAAGATTTGCAGGCGGGCTACGAGCAGTACTTC; cdr3_aa: CASSQDLQAGYEQYF
v_call: TRBV27; d_call: TRBD1; clone_size: NA; j_call: TRBJ1-2; cdr3_nt: TGTGCCAGCAGTCGAGGGGGCGACTATGGCTACACCTTC; cdr3_aa: CASSRGGDYGYTF
v_call: TRBV29-1; d_call: TRBD2; clone_size: NA; j_call: TRBJ2-3; cdr3_nt: TGCAGCGTTGAGGGCCAGCGGGGGAGCACAGATACGCAGTATTTT; cdr3_aa: CSVEGQRGSTDTQYF
v_call: TRBV5-5; d_call: NA; clone_size: NA; j_call: TRBJ2-5; cdr3_nt: TGTGCCAGCAGCTTGACCCTCCCTGACAGCCCAGGGACCCAGTACTTC; cdr3_aa: CASSLTLPDSPGTQYF
v_call: TRBV5-6; d_call: NA; clone_size: few; j_call: TRBJ2-1; cdr3_nt: TGTGCCAGCAGCTGGGTCGATGAGCAGTTCTTC; cdr3_aa: CASSWVDEQFF
v_call: TRBV14; d_call: NA; clone_size: NA; j_call: TRBJ2-6; cdr3_nt: TGTGCCAGCAGCCAAGTCTTCCCGGTCTCTGGGGCCAACGTCCTGACTTTC; cdr3_aa: CASSQVFPVSGANVLTF
v_call: TRBV6-6; d_call: NA; clone_size: NA; j_call: TRBJ1-1; cdr3_nt: TGTGCCAGCAGTTACTCAGCTGATGGGAACACTGAAGCTTTCTTT; cdr3_aa: CASSYSADGNTEAFF
v_call: TRBV5-4; d_call: TRBD1; clone_size: few; j_call: TRBJ2-7; cdr3_nt: TGTGCCAGCAGCCGACAGGGTGGCTACGAGCAGTACTTC; cdr3_aa: CASSRQGGYEQYF
v_call: TRBV6-5; d_call: NA; clone_size: NA; j_call: TRBJ1-2; cdr3_nt: TGTGCCAGCAGCACCGGGAACAAAAGGGGCTACACCTTC; cdr3_aa: CASSTGNKRGYTF